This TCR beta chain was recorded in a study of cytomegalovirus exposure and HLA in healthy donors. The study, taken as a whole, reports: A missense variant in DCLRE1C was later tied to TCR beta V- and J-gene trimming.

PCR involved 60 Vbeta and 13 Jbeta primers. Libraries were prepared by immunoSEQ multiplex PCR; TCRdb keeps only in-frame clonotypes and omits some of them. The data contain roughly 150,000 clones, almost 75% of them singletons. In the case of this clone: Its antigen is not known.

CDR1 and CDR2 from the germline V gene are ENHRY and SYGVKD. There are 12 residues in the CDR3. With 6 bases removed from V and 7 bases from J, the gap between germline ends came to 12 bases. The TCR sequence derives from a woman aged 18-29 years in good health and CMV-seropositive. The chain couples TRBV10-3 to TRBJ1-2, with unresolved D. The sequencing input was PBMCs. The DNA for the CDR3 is TGTGCCATCAGCGAGGGCGCAGGTGGCTACACCTTC. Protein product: CAISEGAGGYTF.